This T cell receptor (beta chain) was observed in a study of cytomegalovirus exposure and HLA in healthy donors. Study-level background: An earlier analysis found 110 million or so unique TCR beta sequences from around 180 million T cells.

Note on this clone: Its target is not known.

Findings and caveats of the study: Three CMV-associated chains proved CMV antigen-specific in vitro. As was reported, the HLA-A and HLA-B alleles of most subjects were accurately predicted from TCR beta sequences.

The germline V gene encodes CDR1 SEHNR and CDR2 FQNEAQ (reference sequence). The CDR3 is made up of 16 amino acids. The V and J ends lost 5 bases and 0 bases respectively, with 14 bases between them. Primers included in the PCR were 60 Vbeta and 13 Jbeta primers. The method was immunoSEQ multiplex PCR; TCRdb's version includes in-frame clones alone and lacks a portion of them. The sample consists of approximately 140,000 clones, about 76% of them appearing once. Material: PBMCs. The source of this sequence is a human donor in good health. The chain has TRBV7-9 and TRBJ1-3; no clear D. CDR3 sequence: CASSPPRVLSGNTIYF. For the CDR3, the DNA is TGTGCCAGCAGCCCCCCCCGGGTTCTCTCTGGAAACACCATATATTTT.